This T cell receptor beta chain came from a study of shared clonotypes between healthy human individuals. The overall study: Each donor had three CD4 naive, three CD4 memory, two CD8 naive and one CD8 memory plate.

Each subset's genomic DNA was shared equally among a number of immunoSEQ plates. Only in-frame clones appear in the TCRdb table, and some are missing; sequencing was by immunoSEQ multiplex PCR. The sample records some 1 million clones, roughly 80% being singletons. Free of recent acute infections or vaccinations, the donors were healthy HIV-negative adults. The V and J ends lost 2 bases and 7 bases respectively, with 15 bases between them. CDR3 length: 15 residues. Looked up from germline, CDR1 is SEHNR and CDR2 is FQNEAQ (reference sequence). Note on this clone: Its matching antigen is unknown.

Study results and limitations: The generation probabilities recorded for non-shared clonotypes fell below those of clonotypes shared by all four donors.

The receptor comes from a man aged 18 to 30 in good health. Input material: memory CD4+ T cells sorted from blood. Indicated subset: CD45RA-negative fraction. This chain links TRBV7-9 with TRBJ2-1; D gene unclear. This CDR3 is CASSLSPSLLNEQFF. The CDR3 bases are TGTGCCAGCAGCTTATCCCCGAGTCTGTTGAATGAGCAGTTCTTC.